This T cell receptor (beta chain) was sequenced during a study of CD8+CD57+ T cells in acquired aplastic anemia. Both TCR beta VDJ combination and CDR3 sequence profiling were carried out. Genomic DNA was the template for this profiling. TCRdb re-called the reads through MiXCR, storing one row per CDR3 protein. This sample has about 270,000 distinct CDR3 sequences, with approximately 79% found just once. In the case of this clonotype: The target antigen is unknown.

Sequencing was done on patients that had shown CD8+CD57+ cell expansion by flow cytometry. Among the patients, none had received any therapy at the time of blood sampling. Trimming took off 4 bases at V and 7 bases at J, with 17 bases between the two ends. The V gene's germline CDR1 is SEHNR and CDR2 FQNEAQ (reference sequence). The CDR3 length is 15 residues. General observations from the study: Patients and controls shared 25 to 35 CD8+ CDR3 sequences, which appeared highly expressed in patients and within their immunodominant clones.

This TCR came from a human donor with aplastic anemia. This chain joins TRBV7-9 and TRBJ1-3; TRBD1 is a possible D gene (5 bases). The sequencing sample was made of sorted CD4+, CD8+, or CD8+CD57+ T cells (not recorded which) from PBMCs. CDR3 loop: CASSSERSGGNTIYF. The CDR3, as DNA: TGTGCCAGCAGCTCGGAAAGAAGCGGGGGGAACACCATATATTTT.